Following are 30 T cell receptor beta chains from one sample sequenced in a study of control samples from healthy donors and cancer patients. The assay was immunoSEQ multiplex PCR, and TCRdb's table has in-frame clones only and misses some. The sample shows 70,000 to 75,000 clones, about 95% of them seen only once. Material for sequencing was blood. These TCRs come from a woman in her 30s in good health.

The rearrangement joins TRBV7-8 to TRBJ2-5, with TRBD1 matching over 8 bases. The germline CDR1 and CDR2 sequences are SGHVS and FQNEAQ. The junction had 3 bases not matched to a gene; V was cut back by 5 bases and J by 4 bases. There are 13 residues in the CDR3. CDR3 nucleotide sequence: TGTGCCAGCAGCATAACAGGGGGAGAGACCCAGTACTTC. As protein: CASSITGGETQYF.

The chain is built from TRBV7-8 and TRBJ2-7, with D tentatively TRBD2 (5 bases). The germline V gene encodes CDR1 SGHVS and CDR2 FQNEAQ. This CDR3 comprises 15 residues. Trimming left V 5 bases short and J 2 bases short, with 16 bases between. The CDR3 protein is CASSPAAGLAYEQYV. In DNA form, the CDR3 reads TGTGCCAGCAGCCCCGCGGCGGGTTTGGCCTACGAGCAGTACGTC.

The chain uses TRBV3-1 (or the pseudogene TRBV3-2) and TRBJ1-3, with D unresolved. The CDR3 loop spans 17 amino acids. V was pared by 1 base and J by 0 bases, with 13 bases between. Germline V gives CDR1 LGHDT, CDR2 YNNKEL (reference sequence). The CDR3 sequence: CASSQANTKSSGNTIYF. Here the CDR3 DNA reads TGTGCCAGCAGCCAAGCTAACACCAAATCCTCTGGAAACACCATATATTTT.

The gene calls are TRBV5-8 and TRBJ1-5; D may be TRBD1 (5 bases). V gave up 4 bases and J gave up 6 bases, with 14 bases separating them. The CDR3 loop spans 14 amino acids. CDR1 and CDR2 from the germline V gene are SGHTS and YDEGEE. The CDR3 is CASSDTGRTQPQHF. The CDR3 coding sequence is TGTGCCAGCAGCGACACAGGTCGAACTCAGCCCCAGCATTTT. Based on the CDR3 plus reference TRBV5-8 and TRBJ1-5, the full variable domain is EAGVTQSPTHLIKTRGQQATLRCSPISGHTSVYWYQQALGLGLQFLLWYDEGEERNRGNFPPRFSGRQFPNYSSELNVNALELEDSALYLCASSDTGRTQPQHFGDGTRLSIL.

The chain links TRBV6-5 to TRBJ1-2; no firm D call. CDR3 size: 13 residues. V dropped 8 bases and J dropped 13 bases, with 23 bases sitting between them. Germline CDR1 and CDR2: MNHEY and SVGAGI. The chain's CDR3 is CASVLTGGREGTF. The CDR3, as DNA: TGTGCCAGCGTACTTACTGGAGGGCGAGAGGGCACCTTC.

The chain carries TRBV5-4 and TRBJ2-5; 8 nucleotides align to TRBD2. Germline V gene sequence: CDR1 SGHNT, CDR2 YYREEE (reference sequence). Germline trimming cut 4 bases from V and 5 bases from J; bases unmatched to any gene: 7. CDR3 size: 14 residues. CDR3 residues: CASSGGTSVETQYF. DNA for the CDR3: TGTGCCAGCAGCGGCGGGACTAGTGTGGAGACCCAGTACTTC.

The DNA for the CDR3 is TGTGCCAGCAGCGTAGACAGGGGGCGCACCGGGGAGCTGTTTTTT. It is translated as CASSVDRGRTGELFF. The chain uses TRBV9 and TRBJ2-2; 9 positions agree with TRBD1. CDR3 size: 15 residues. The germline CDR1 and CDR2 sequences are SGDLS and YYNGEE. Losses at the gene ends were 0 bases for V and 4 bases for J; bases not matched to a gene: 1.

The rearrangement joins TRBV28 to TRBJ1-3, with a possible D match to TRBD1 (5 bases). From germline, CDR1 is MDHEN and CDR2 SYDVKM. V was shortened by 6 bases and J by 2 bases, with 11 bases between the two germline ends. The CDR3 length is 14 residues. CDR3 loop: CASSLGVAGNTIYF. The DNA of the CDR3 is TGTGCCAGCAGCTTAGGGGTTGCTGGAAACACCATATATTTT.

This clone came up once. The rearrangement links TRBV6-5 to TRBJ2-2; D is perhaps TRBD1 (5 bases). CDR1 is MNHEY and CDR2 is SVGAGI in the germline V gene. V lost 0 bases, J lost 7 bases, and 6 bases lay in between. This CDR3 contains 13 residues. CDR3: CASSYSGDGELFF. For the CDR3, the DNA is TGTGCCAGCAGTTACTCAGGGGACGGGGAGCTGTTTTTT.

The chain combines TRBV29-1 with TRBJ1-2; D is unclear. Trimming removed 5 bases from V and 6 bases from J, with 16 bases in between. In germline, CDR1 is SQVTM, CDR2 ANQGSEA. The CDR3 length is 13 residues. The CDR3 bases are TGCAGCGTTAAGGCGAAAAATGGGGATGGCTACACCTTC. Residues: CSVKAKNGDGYTF.

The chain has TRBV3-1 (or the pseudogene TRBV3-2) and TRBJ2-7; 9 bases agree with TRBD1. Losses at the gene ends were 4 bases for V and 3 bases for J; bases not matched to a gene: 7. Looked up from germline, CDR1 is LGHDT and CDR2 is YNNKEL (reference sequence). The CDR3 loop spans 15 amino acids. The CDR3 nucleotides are TGTGCCAGCAGCCTGGGACAGGGAGTTTACTACGAGCAGTACTTC. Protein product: CASSLGQGVYYEQYF.

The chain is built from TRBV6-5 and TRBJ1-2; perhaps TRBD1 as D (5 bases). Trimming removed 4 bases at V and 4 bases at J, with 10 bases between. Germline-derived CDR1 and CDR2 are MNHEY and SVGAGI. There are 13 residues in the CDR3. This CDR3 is CASSSPGPYGYTF. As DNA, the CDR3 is TGTGCCAGCAGTTCTCCAGGGCCCTATGGCTACACCTTC.

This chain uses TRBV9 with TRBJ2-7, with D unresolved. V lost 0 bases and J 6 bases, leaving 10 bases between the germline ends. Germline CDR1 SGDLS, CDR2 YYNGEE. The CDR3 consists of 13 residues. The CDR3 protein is CASSVGLYSEQYF. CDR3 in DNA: TGTGCCAGCAGCGTAGGGTTATACAGCGAGCAGTACTTC.

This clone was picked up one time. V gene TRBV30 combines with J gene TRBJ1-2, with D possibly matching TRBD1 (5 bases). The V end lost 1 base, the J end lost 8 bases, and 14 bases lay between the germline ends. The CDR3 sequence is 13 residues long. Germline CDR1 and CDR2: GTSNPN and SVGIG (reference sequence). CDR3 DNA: TGTGCCTGGAGTGCCGGGACCATAGCCGGCTACACCTTC. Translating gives CAWSAGTIAGYTF. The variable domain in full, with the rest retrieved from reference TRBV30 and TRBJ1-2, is SQTIHQWPATLVQPVGSPLSLECTVEGTSNPNLYWYRQAAGRGLQLLFYSVGIGQISSEVPQNLSASRPQDRQFILSSKKLLLSDSGFYLCAWSAGTIAGYTFGSGTRLTVV.

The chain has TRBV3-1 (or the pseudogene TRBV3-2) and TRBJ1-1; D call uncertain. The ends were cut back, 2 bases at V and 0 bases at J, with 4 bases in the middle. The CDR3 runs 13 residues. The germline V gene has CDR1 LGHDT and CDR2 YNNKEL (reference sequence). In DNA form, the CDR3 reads TGTGCCAGCAGCCAAATCCTGAACACTGAAGCTTTCTTT. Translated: CASSQILNTEAFF.

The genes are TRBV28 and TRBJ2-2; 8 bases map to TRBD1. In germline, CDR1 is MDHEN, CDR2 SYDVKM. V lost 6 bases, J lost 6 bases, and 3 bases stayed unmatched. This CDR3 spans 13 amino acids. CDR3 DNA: TGTGCCAGCAGGGACAGGGTTGCCGGGGAGCTGTTTTTT. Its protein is CASRDRVAGELFF.

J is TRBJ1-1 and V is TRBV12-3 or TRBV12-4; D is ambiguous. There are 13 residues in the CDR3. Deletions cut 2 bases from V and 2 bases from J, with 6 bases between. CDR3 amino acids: CASSLFGNTEAFF. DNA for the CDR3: TGTGCCAGCAGTTTATTTGGCAACACTGAAGCTTTCTTT.

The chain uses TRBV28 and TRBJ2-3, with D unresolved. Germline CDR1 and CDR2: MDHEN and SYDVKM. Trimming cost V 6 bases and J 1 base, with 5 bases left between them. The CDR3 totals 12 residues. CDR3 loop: CASRVRTDTQYF. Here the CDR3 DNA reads TGTGCCAGCAGAGTACGCACAGATACGCAGTATTTT.

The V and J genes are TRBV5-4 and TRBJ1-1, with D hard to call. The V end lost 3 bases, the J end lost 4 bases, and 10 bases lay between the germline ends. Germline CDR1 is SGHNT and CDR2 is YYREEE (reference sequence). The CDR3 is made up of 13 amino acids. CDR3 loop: CASSSGPTTEAFF. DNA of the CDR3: TGTGCCAGCAGCTCCGGGCCGACCACTGAAGCTTTCTTT.

CDR3 coding DNA: TGTGCCAGCAGCTTATCAGTGACCCCCACTCTCAATGAGCAGTTCTTC. Its protein is CASSLSVTPTLNEQFF. The chain carries TRBV7-3 and TRBJ2-1; D unclear. This CDR3 is 16 amino acids long. Trimming stripped 2 bases from V and 6 bases from J, with 17 bases between. CDR1 and CDR2 (germline): SGHTA, FQGTGA.

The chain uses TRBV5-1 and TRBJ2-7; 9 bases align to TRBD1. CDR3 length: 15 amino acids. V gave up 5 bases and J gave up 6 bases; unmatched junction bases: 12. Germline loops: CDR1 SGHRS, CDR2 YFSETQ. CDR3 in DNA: TGCGCCAGCAGTAACCCAGGGACAGGGATGGGCGAGCAGTACTTC. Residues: CASSNPGTGMGEQYF.

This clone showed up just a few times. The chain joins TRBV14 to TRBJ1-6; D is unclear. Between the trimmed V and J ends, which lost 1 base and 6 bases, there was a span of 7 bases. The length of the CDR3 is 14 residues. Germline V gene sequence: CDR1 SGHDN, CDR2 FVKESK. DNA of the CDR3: TGTGCCAGCAGCCAAGCATCCGGTAATTCACCCCTCCACTTT. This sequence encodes CASSQASGNSPLHF.

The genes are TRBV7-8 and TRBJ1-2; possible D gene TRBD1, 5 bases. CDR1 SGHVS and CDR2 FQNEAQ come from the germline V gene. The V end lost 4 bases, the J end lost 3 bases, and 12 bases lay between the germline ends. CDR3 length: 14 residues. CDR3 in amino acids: CASSSLGGDYGYTF. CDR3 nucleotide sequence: TGTGCCAGCAGCTCCCTCGGGGGGGACTATGGCTACACCTTC.

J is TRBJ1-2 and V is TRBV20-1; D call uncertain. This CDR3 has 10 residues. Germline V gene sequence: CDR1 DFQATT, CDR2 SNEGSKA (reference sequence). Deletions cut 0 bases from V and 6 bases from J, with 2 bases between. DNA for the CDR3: TGCAGTGCTAGAGATGATGGCTACACCTTC. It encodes CSARDDGYTF.

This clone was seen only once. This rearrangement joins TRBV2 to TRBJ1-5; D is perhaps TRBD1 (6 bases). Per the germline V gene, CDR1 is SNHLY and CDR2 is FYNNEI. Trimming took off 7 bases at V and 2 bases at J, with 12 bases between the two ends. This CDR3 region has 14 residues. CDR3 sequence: CASNRQARNQPQHF. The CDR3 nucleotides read TGTGCCAGCAACCGACAGGCCCGCAATCAGCCCCAGCATTTT.

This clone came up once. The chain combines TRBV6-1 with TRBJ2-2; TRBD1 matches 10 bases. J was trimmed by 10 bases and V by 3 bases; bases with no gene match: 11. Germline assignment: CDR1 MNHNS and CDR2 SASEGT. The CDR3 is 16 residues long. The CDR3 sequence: CASSERDRGYEEELFF. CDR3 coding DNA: TGTGCCAGCAGTGAGAGGGACAGGGGTTACGAAGAGGAGCTGTTTTTT.

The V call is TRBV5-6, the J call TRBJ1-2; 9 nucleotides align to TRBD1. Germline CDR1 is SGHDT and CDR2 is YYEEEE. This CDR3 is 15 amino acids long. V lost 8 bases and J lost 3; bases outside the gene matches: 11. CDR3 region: CASKVRDREYYGYTF. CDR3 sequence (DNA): TGTGCCAGTAAAGTGAGGGACAGGGAATACTATGGCTACACCTTC.

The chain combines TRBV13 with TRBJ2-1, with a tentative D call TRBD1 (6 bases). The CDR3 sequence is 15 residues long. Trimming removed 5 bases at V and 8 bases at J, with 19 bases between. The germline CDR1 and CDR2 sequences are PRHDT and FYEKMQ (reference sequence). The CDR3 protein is CASSPTGISPDEQFF. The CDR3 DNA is TGTGCCAGCAGCCCTACAGGGATAAGCCCCGATGAGCAGTTCTTC.

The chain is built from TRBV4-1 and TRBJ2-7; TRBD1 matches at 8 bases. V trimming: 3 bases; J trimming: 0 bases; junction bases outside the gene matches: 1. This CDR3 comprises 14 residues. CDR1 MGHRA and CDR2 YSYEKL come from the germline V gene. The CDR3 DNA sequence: TGCGCCAGCAGCCACACAGGGGGCTCCTACGAGCAGTACTTC. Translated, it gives CASSHTGGSYEQYF.

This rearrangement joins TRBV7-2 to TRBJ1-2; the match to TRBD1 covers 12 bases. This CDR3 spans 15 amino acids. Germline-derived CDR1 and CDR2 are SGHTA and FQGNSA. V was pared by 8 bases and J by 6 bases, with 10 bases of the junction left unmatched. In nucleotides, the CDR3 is TGTGCCAGCGAAATCGGGACAGGGGGCGTCCATGGCTACACCTTC. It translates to CASEIGTGGVHGYTF.